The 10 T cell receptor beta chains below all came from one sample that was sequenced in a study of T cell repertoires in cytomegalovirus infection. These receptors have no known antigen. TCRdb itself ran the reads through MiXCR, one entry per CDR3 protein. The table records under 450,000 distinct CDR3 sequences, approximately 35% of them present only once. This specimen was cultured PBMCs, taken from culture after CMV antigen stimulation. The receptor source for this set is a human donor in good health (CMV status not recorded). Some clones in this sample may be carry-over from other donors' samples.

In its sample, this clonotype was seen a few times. The CDR3 bases are TGTGCCAGCAGTTTACAGGGGACGGAACAAGAGACCCAGTACTTC. Protein sequence: CASSLQGTEQETQYF. This chain links TRBV11-2 with TRBJ2-5, with 7 positions matching TRBD1. The CDR3 runs to 15 residues. The germline CDR1 and CDR2 sequences are SGHAT and FQNNGV. V lost 6 bases to trimming and J lost 2 bases; unmatched junction nucleotides: 9.

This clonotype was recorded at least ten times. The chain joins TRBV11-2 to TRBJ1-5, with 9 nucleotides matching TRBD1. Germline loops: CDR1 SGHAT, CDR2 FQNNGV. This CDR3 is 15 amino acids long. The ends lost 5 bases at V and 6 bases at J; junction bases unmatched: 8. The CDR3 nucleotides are TGTGCCAGCAGCATGACAGGGGGGAAGGGTCAGCCCCAGCATTTT. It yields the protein CASSMTGGKGQPQHF.

The CDR3 nucleotides read TGTGCCAGCAGCTCACTCGGGACAGCAATCTACGAGCAGTACTTC. This encodes CASSSLGTAIYEQYF. The V and J genes are TRBV5-4 and TRBJ2-7; 7 bases line up with TRBD1. This CDR3 contains 15 residues. Germline assignment: CDR1 SGHNT and CDR2 YYREEE (reference sequence). J lost 3 bases, V lost 3 bases, and 9 bases had no gene match. Using reference TRBV5-4 and TRBJ2-7 for the parts outside the CDR3, the full variable domain is ETGVTQSPTHLIKTRGQQVTLRCSSQSGHNTVSWYQQALGQGPQFIFQYYREEENGRGNFPPRFSGLQFPNYSSELNVNALELDDSALYLCASSSLGTAIYEQYFGPGTRLTVT.

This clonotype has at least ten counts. CDR3 loop: CASSQDDGTGTVTYEQYF. CDR3 DNA: TGCGCCAGCAGCCAAGATGATGGGACCGGGACAGTAACCTACGAGCAGTACTTC. This chain joins TRBV4-1 and TRBJ2-7; TRBD1 agrees at 7 bases. The CDR3 runs to 18 residues. The V segment lost 0 bases and the J segment 2 bases; nucleotides outside the gene matches: 13. CDR1 is MGHRA, CDR2 YSYEKL, per germline.

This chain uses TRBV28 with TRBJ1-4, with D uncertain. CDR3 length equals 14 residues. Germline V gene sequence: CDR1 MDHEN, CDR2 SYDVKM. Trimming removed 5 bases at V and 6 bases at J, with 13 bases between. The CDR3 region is CASSHHSYDEKLFF. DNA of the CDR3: TGTGCCAGCAGTCATCATTCGTATGATGAAAAACTGTTTTTT.

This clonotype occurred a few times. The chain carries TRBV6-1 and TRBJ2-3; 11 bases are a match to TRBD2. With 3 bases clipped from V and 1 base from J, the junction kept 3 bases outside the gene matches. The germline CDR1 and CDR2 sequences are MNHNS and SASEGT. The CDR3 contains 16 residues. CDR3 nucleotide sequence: TGTGCCAGCAGTGATGTGGGACTAGCGGGCACAGATACGCAGTATTTT. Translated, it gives CASSDVGLAGTDTQYF.

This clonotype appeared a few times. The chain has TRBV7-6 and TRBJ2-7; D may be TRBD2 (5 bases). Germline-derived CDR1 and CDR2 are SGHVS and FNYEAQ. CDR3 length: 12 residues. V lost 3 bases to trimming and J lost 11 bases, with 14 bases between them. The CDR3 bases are TGTGCCAGCAGCTTCGCTAGCTGTCGGGAGTACGTC. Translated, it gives CASSFASCREYV.

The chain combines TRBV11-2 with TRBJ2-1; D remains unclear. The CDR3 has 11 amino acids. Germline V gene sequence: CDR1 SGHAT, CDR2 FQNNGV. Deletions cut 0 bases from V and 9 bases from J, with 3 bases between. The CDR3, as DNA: TGTGCCAGCAGCTTAGAGGTTGAGCAGTTCTTC. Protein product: CASSLEVEQFF.

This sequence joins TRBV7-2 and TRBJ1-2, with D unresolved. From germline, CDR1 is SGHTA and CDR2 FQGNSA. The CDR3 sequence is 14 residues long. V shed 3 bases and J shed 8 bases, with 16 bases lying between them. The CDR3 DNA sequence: TGTGCCAGCAGCTTCCTCATGGACTCCCAGGGCTACACCTTC. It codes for CASSFLMDSQGYTF.

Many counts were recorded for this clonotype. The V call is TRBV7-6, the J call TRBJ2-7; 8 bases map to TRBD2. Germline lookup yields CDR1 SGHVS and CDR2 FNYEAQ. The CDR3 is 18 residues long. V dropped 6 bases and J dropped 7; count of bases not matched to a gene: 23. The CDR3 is CASRLPPALGGRPVEQYV. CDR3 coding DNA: TGTGCCAGCAGGTTACCCCCAGCCCTGGGCGGGAGGCCCGTTGAGCAGTACGTC.